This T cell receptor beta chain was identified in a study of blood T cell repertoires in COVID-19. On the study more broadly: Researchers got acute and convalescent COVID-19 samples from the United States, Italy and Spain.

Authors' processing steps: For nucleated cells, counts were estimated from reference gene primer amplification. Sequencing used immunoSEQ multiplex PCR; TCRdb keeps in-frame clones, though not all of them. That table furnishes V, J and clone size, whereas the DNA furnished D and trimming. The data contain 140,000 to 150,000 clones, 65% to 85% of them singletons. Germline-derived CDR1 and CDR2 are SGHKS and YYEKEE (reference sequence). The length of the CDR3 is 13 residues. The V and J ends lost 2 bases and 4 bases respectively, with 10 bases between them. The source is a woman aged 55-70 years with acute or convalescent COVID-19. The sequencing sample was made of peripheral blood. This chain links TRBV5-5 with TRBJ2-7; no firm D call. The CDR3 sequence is CASSFNQFYEQYF. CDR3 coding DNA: TGTGCCAGCAGCTTTAACCAGTTTTACGAGCAGTACTTC. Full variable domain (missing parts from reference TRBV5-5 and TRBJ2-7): DAGVTQSPTHLIKTRGQQVTLRCSPISGHKSVSWYQQVLGQGPQFIFQYYEKEERGRGNFPDRFSARQFPNYSSELNVNALLLGDSALYLCASSFNQFYEQYFGPGTRLTVT.